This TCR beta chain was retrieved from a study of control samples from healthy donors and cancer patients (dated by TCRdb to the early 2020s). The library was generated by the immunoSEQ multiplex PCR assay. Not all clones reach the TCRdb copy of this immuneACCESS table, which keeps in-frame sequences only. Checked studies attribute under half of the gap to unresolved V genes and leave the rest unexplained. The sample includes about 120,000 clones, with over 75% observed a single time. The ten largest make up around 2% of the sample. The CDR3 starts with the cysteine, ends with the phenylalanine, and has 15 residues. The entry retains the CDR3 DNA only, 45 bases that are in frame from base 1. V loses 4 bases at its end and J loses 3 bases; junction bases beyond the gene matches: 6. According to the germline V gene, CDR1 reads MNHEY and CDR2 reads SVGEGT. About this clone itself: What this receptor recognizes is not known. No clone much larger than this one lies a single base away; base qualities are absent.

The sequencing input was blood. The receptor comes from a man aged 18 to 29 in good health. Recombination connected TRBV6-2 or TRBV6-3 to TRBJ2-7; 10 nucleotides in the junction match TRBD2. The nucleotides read TGTGCCAGCAGTTCAGCGGGAGGGGTGGGCTACGAGCAGTACTTC. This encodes CASSSAGGVGYEQYF.